This paragraph reports one T cell receptor beta chain. What it recognizes is unknown. The study ran its PCR with 60 Vbeta and 13 Jbeta primers. As handled by the study authors: Some 12 million shared chains were among the approximately 76 million unique TCR beta chains that a later analysis counted. The protocol was immunoSEQ multiplex PCR, while the TCRdb copy is restricted to in-frame clones and leaves out a portion. Clone size and V and J calls were adopted from that table, with D and trimming inferred from the DNA. The sample includes 200,000 to 250,000 clones, approximately 79% of them seen just once. The sample originates from a study of cytomegalovirus exposure and HLA in healthy donors. The CDR3 loop spans 16 amino acids. Germline V lookup: CDR1 SQVTM, CDR2 ANQGSEA. With V trimmed by 7 bases and J by 1 base, 12 bases remained unmatched. Notes on the study in general: The listing of 150 to 200 TCR beta chains classed them as cytomegalovirus-associated. According to an earlier analysis, most TCR beta V segments yielded productive rearrangements about 87% or about 30% of the time.

The sequenced material came from PBMCs. The chain has TRBV29-1 and TRBJ2-3; 9 positions agree with TRBD1. The sequence came from a man over 45 in good health and CMV-seronegative. In DNA, the CDR3 is TGCAGCGGTCGACCGTCCCGGACAGGGGGCACAGATACGCAGTATTTT. It encodes CSGRPSRTGGTDTQYF.